This T cell receptor beta chain stems from a study of shared clonotypes between healthy human individuals. Study-level background: CD4 naive and memory got three plates each, CD8 naive two, CD8 memory one. Study results and caveats: Clonotype sharing among donors, it was expected, would be affected by sequencing depth.

Naive CD8 cells comprised CD45RO-negative, CCR7-positively selected cells, excluding terminally differentiated effector memory CD45RA+ cells. V dropped 5 bases and J dropped 2 bases, with 10 bases sitting between them. This CDR3 is built from 13 residues. CDR1 and CDR2 (germline): SGDLS, YYNGEE. At a deep level, the assay was run. Sequencing used immunoSEQ multiplex PCR; TCRdb keeps in-frame clones, though not all of them. This table has nearly 2 million clones, about 95% appearing once. About this clone: Antigen unknown.

V and J are TRBV9 and TRBJ1-2; perhaps TRBD1 as D (5 bases). The TCR originated in a man aged 18 to 29 in good health. The specimen sequenced was naive CD8+ T cells sorted from blood. The CDR3 bases are TGTGCCAGCAGTCCCGCAGGGAACTATGGCTACACCTTC. This sequence encodes CASSPAGNYGYTF.